These 26 T cell receptor beta chains share one sample of origin, sequenced in a study of cytotoxic CD8 clonotypes in ibrutinib-treated CLL. Repertoires were generated with immunoSEQ multiplex PCR, while TCRdb's copy carries only in-frame clones and drops some. Of approximately 160,000 clones listed, 70% to 90% were seen once; the top ten hold 3% to 3.5%. The sequenced sample was PBMCs, obtained at disease progression, from a patient treated with ibrutinib. These receptors were collected from a human donor with chronic lymphocytic leukemia.

The V call is TRBV5-1, the J call TRBJ1-2; 7 nucleotides match TRBD1. The CDR3 is made up of 14 amino acids. In germline, CDR1 is SGHRS, CDR2 YFSETQ. The V gene end was trimmed by 4 bases and the J gene end by 0 bases; junction bases not matched to a gene: 3. CDR3 bases: TGCGCCAGCAGCAGGACAGGTGCTAACTATGGCTACACCTTC. Translating gives CASSRTGANYGYTF.

The rearrangement uses TRBV5-4 and TRBJ2-1, with TRBD2 identical over 10 bases. The CDR3 consists of 17 residues. Trimming at V came to 4 bases and at J to 4 bases, leaving 11 bases not matched to a gene. Germline assignment: CDR1 SGHNT and CDR2 YYREEE (reference sequence). This chain's CDR3 is CASSLIGLADLYNEQFF. As DNA, the CDR3 is TGTGCCAGCAGCCTAATCGGACTAGCGGACCTTTACAATGAGCAGTTCTTC.

The table lists this clone with a few counts. CDR3 in amino acids: CASSRQGQAYEQYF. The DNA for the CDR3 is TGTGCCAGCAGCCGACAAGGACAAGCCTACGAGCAGTACTTC. J is TRBJ2-7 and V is TRBV5-4; tentative D call: TRBD1 (5 bases). V shed 4 bases and J shed 2 bases, with 13 bases lying between them. Germline V gene data show CDR1 as SGHNT and CDR2 as YYREEE (reference sequence). The CDR3 is 14 residues long.

The V and J genes are TRBV7-3 and TRBJ2-1; a weak D match, TRBD2 (5 bases). V shed 5 bases and J shed 4 bases, with 18 bases lying between them. The V gene's germline CDR1 is SGHTA and CDR2 FQGTGA. The CDR3 totals 16 residues. CDR3 amino acids: CASSRDGAEPYNEQFF. The CDR3, as DNA: TGTGCCAGCAGCCGTGATGGAGCGGAGCCTTACAATGAGCAGTTCTTC.

The chain joins TRBV6-5 to TRBJ1-1; 7 positions agree with TRBD1. V dropped 6 bases and J dropped 7; count of bases not matched to a gene: 11. Looked up from germline, CDR1 is MNHEY and CDR2 is SVGAGI. The CDR3 is 14 amino acids. In DNA, the CDR3 is TGTGCCAGCAGCAGATCGACAGGGAGCGGTGAAGCTTTCTTT. It specifies CASSRSTGSGEAFF.

The V and J genes are TRBV5-6 and TRBJ2-7; 8 bases map to TRBD1. The ends lost 2 bases at V and 5 bases at J; junction bases unmatched: 9. The CDR3 loop spans 15 amino acids. Germline CDR1 is SGHDT and CDR2 is YYEEEE. CDR3 DNA sequence: TGTGCCAGCAGCTTTCTTGCAGGGGGCAACGACGAGCAGTACTTC. Its protein is CASSFLAGGNDEQYF.

The gene calls are TRBV7-2 and TRBJ1-1; 7 bases map to TRBD1. V lost 4 bases to trimming and J lost 1 base; unmatched junction nucleotides: 15. CDR3 length: 18 amino acids. Germline CDR1 SGHTA, CDR2 FQGNSA. The CDR3 here is CASSSDRVGFWGNTEAFF. CDR3 bases: TGTGCCAGCAGCTCCGACAGGGTGGGCTTTTGGGGGAACACTGAAGCTTTCTTT.

This chain connects TRBV5-1 to TRBJ1-1; 9 bases fit TRBD1. Germline assignment: CDR1 SGHRS and CDR2 YFSETQ. Unmatched junction bases numbered 6, after V lost 0 bases and J lost 6 bases. CDR3 length: 15 amino acids. The CDR3 reads CASSLEQGATPEAFF. CDR3 nucleotides: TGCGCCAGCAGCTTGGAACAGGGGGCGACTCCTGAAGCTTTCTTT.

The genes are TRBV28 and TRBJ2-7, with D perhaps TRBD2 (5 bases). Germline V CDR1 and CDR2: MDHEN, SYDVKM. The germline V and J ends were trimmed by 3 bases and 1 base, with 10 bases remaining between them. There are 14 residues in the CDR3. Here the CDR3 DNA reads TGTGCCAGCAGTTTTGAGGGTTTGTCCTACGAGCAGTACTTC. Amino acid sequence: CASSFEGLSYEQYF. Combining the CDR3 with reference TRBV28 and TRBJ2-7 gives the whole variable domain DVKVTQSSRYLVKRTGEKVFLECVQDMDHENMFWYRQDPGLGLRLIYFSYDVKMKEKGDIPEGYSVSREKKERFSLILESASTNQTSMYLCASSFEGLSYEQYFGPGTRLTVT.

The V gene is TRBV5-5, the J gene TRBJ1-1; D not certain. Trimming cost V 4 bases and J 3 bases, with 16 bases left between them. Germline V gene data show CDR1 as SGHKS and CDR2 as YYEKEE (reference sequence). CDR3 length: 15 amino acids. The CDR3 DNA reads TGTGCCAGCAGCCCGGATCGGAAGGGTTACACTGAAGCTTTCTTT. Protein product: CASSPDRKGYTEAFF.

This clone has a single count. The chain has TRBV6-5 and TRBJ2-7; D is unclear. Germline loops: CDR1 MNHEY, CDR2 SVGAGI. This CDR3 spans 16 amino acids. Between the trimmed V and J ends, which lost 0 bases and 0 bases, there was a span of 12 bases. CDR3 sequence (DNA): TGTGCCAGCAGTTACTCGACGCGAACAAGCTCCTACGAGCAGTACTTC. It translates to CASSYSTRTSSYEQYF.

The chain employs TRBV28 and TRBJ1-2, with unresolved D. V was trimmed by 6 bases and J by 8 bases, leaving 25 bases between them. Germline loops: CDR1 MDHEN, CDR2 SYDVKM. The length of the CDR3 is 16 residues. The CDR3: CASSPTRRSIAGGYTF. The CDR3 DNA reads TGTGCCAGCAGCCCAACCCGACGGTCTATCGCGGGAGGCTACACCTTC.

V is TRBV27 and J is TRBJ2-1, with 13 bases lining up with TRBD2. The CDR3 consists of 18 residues. The junction had 14 bases not matched to a gene; V was cut back by 8 bases and J by 4 bases. Germline CDR1 and CDR2: MNHEY and SMNVEV (reference sequence). CDR3 sequence (DNA): TGTGCCAGCCGCCCCTCGGGACTAGCGGGGCAAAAATACAATGAGCAGTTCTTC. Amino acid sequence: CASRPSGLAGQKYNEQFF.

CDR3: CASSISDRVGYEQYF. CDR3 DNA: TGTGCCAGTAGTATCTCGGACAGGGTGGGGTACGAGCAGTACTTC. The chain joins TRBV19 to TRBJ2-7; 8 bases line up with TRBD1. The CDR3 length is 15 residues. CDR1 is LNHDA, CDR2 SQIVND, per germline (reference sequence). V trimming: 3 bases; J trimming: 4 bases; junction bases outside the gene matches: 8.

The chain joins TRBV19 to TRBJ2-1; 11 nucleotides align to TRBD2. V lost 9 bases, J lost 5 bases, and 9 bases stayed unmatched. The CDR3 is 15 amino acids. CDR1 and CDR2 from the germline V gene are LNHDA and SQIVND (reference sequence). The CDR3 is CASFRGTSGDNEQFF. CDR3 nucleotides: TGTGCCAGCTTCAGGGGGACTAGCGGTGACAATGAGCAGTTCTTC.

This chain joins TRBV7-9 and TRBJ1-1; D might be TRBD1 (5 bases). The CDR3 has 14 residues. Germline V CDR1 and CDR2: SEHNR, FQNEAQ (reference sequence). Trimming removed 3 bases at V and 6 bases at J, with 14 bases between. The CDR3 nucleotides read TGTGCCAGCAGCTTCGAAGGGGTTTATGCTGAAGCTTTCTTT. The encoded protein is CASSFEGVYAEAFF.

This rearrangement joins TRBV6-5 to TRBJ1-5; TRBD1 agrees at 11 bases. The CDR3 extends over 16 amino acids. The ends lost 0 bases at V and 4 bases at J; junction bases unmatched: 2. Germline CDR1 and CDR2: MNHEY and SVGAGI. The chain's CDR3 is CASSYSGTGGNQPQHF. CDR3 nucleotides: TGTGCCAGCAGTTACTCCGGGACAGGGGGAAATCAGCCCCAGCATTTT.

The V call is TRBV27, the J call TRBJ2-7; D might be TRBD2 (6 bases). CDR1 and CDR2 (germline): MNHEY, SMNVEV (reference sequence). This CDR3 contains 14 residues. V lost 2 bases and J lost 3, with 11 bases in between. Here the CDR3 reads CASSLAGMFYEQYF. CDR3 nucleotides: TGTGCCAGCAGTTTAGCGGGGATGTTCTACGAGCAGTACTTC.

The genes are TRBV4-1 and TRBJ2-1, with TRBD2 matching 7 bases. Trimming cost V 3 bases and J 7 bases; bases outside gene matches: 6. The CDR3 loop spans 14 amino acids. Germline loops: CDR1 MGHRA, CDR2 YSYEKL. The CDR3 DNA follows: TGCGCCAGCAGCCACCCGGGACTACGGAATGAGCAGTTCTTC. It yields the protein CASSHPGLRNEQFF.

The V and J genes are TRBV7-2 and TRBJ2-1, with D perhaps given as TRBD1 or TRBD2 (6 bases each). V lost 5 bases to trimming and J lost 7 bases, with 24 bases between them. Germline V gene sequence: CDR1 SGHTA, CDR2 FQGNSA. This CDR3 spans 17 amino acids. CDR3 DNA sequence: TGTGCCAGCAGCCGCTTTCTTTTCCGTGGGGGGCGGAATGAGCAGTTCTTC. Protein: CASSRFLFRGGRNEQFF.

The chain uses TRBV19 and TRBJ1-1; D remains unclear. V was shortened by 3 bases and J by 1 base, with 6 bases between the two germline ends. Looked up from germline, CDR1 is LNHDA and CDR2 is SQIVND (reference sequence). The CDR3 has 13 residues. The CDR3 DNA reads TGTGCCAGTAGTATCGGCAGGAACACTGAAGCTTTCTTT. It encodes CASSIGRNTEAFF.

The V gene is TRBV7-8, the J gene TRBJ2-1; unclear D gene. Looked up from germline, CDR1 is SGHVS and CDR2 is FQNEAQ. The V end was cut by 3 bases, the J end by 6 bases, with 6 bases between. The CDR3 consists of 12 residues. The chain's CDR3 is CASSFLFNEQFF. The CDR3 region has the DNA TGTGCCAGCAGCTTTCTCTTCAATGAGCAGTTCTTC.

This clone has just a few counts. The chain employs TRBV19 and TRBJ1-5; maybe TRBD1 (6 bases). The CDR3 spans 14 residues. Germline CDR1 reads LNHDA; CDR2 reads SQIVND (reference sequence). The V end lost 7 bases, the J end lost 9 bases, and 19 bases lay between the germline ends. The DNA of the CDR3 is TGTGCCAGTACCATGACTGGGAGAGGGGGGCCCCAGCATTTT. It encodes CASTMTGRGGPQHF.

This clone was detected only once. The DNA for the CDR3 is TGTGCCAGCAGTCGGCCAACCGTCTCCTACGAGCAGTACTTC. Translating gives CASSRPTVSYEQYF. J is TRBJ2-7 and V is TRBV2, with D unclear. The ends were cut back, 5 bases at V and 0 bases at J, with 11 bases in the middle. CDR3 length equals 14 residues. From germline, CDR1 is SNHLY and CDR2 FYNNEI.

J is TRBJ1-5 and V is TRBV4-1; D gene uncertain. V lost 1 base and J lost 0, with 16 bases in between. Germline V gives CDR1 MGHRA, CDR2 YSYEKL. The CDR3 has 18 amino acids. The CDR3 DNA follows: TGCGCCAGCAGCCAAGGGCCGGCGGGGATCAATAGCAATCAGCCCCAGCATTTT. Residues: CASSQGPAGINSNQPQHF.

This chain links TRBV30 with TRBJ2-7; 8 bases are shared with TRBD1. CDR1 and CDR2 (germline): GTSNPN, SVGIG (reference sequence). J lost 7 bases, V lost 1 base, and 9 bases had no gene match. This CDR3 has 14 residues. The CDR3 region has the DNA TGTGCCTGGAGTGCGTTAGGACAGGGCCGAGAGCAGTACTTC. Amino acids: CAWSALGQGREQYF.